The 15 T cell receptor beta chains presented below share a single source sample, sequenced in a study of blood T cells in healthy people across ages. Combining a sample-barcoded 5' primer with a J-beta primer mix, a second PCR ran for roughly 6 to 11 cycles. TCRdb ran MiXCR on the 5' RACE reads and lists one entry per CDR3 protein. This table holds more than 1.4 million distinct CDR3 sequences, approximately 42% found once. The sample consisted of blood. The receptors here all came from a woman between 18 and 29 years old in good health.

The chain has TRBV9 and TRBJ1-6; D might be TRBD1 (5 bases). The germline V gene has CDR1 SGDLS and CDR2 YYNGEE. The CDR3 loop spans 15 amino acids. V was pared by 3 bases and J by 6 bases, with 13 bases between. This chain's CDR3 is CASSGRTSANSPLHF. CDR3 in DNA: TGTGCCAGCAGCGGACGGACATCGGCTAATTCACCCCTCCACTTT.

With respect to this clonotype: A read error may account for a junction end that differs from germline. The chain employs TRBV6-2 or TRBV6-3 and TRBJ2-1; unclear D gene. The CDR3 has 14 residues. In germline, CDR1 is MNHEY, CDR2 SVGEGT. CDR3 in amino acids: CASSSTPEQDEQLF. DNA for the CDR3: TGTGCCAGCAGCTCTACCCCAGAGCAGGATGAGCAGCTCTTC.

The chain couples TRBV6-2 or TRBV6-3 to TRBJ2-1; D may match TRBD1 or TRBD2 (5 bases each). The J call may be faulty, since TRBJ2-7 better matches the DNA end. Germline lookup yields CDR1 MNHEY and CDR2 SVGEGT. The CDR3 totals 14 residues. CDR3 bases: TGTGCCAGCAGGCTAGAGGGGTCCTACAATGAGCAGTACTTC. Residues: CASRLEGSYNEQYF.

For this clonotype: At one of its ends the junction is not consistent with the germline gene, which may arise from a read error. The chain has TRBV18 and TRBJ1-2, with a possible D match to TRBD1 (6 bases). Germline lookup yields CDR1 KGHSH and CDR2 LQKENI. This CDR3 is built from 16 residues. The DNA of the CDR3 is TGTACCAGCTCACCGGAACCGGGACAAGCTAACTATGGCTACACCTTC. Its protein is CTSSPEPGQANYGYTF.

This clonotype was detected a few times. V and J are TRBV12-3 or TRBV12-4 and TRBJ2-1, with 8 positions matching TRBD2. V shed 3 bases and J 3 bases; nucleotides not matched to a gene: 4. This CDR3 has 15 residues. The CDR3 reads CASSFFGGDYNEQFF. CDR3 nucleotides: TGTGCCAGCAGTTTTTTCGGGGGGGACTACAATGAGCAGTTCTTC.

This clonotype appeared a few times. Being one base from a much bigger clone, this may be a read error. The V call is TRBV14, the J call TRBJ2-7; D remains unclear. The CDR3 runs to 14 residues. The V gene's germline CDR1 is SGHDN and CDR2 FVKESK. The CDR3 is CAGSQLQTNYEQYF. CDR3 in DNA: TGTGCCGGCAGCCAACTCCAAACCAACTACGAGCAGTACTTC.

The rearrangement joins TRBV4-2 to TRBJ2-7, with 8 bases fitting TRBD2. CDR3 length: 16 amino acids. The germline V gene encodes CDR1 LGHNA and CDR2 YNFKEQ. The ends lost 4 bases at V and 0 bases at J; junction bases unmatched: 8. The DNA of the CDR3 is TGTGCCAGCAGCCGCGCAGAGGCGGGGGGCTCCTACGAGCAGTACTTC. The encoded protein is CASSRAEAGGSYEQYF.

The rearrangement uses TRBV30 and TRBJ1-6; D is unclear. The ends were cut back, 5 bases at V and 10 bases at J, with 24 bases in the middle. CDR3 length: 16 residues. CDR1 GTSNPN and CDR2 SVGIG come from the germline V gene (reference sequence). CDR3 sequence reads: CAWDTDGPSVGSPLHF. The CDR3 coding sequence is TGTGCCTGGGACACGGACGGTCCCAGTGTCGGGTCACCCCTCCACTTT.

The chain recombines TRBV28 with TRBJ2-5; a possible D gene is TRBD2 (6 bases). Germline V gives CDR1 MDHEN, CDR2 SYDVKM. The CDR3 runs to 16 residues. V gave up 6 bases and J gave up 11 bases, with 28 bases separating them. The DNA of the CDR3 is TGTGCCAGCAGCCTCGGCTTGTCGGGACTTTACAATGAGCAGTACTTC. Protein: CASSLGLSGLYNEQYF.

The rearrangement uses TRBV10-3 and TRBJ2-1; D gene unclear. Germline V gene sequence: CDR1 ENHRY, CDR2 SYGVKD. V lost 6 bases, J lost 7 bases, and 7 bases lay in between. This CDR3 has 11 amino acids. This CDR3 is CAISTLNEQFF. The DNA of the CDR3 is TGTGCCATCAGCACATTGAATGAGCAGTTCTTC.

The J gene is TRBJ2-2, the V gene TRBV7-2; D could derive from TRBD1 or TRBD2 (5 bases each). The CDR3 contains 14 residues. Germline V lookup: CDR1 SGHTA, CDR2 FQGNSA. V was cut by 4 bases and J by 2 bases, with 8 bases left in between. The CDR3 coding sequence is TGTGCCAGCAGCTGGGGACCAAACACCGGGGAGCTGTTTTTT. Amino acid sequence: CASSWGPNTGELFF.

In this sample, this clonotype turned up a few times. The CDR3 DNA sequence: TGTGCCAGCAGCCCCTGGTTAGCGGGAGCAGGCGAGCAGTACTTC. Its protein is CASSPWLAGAGEQYF. The chain is built from TRBV3-1 and TRBJ2-7, with 9 positions matching TRBD2. Looked up from germline, CDR1 is LGHDT and CDR2 is YNNKEL (reference sequence). This CDR3 is 15 amino acids long. V shed 4 bases, J shed 6 bases, and the junction held 10 bases outside the gene matches.

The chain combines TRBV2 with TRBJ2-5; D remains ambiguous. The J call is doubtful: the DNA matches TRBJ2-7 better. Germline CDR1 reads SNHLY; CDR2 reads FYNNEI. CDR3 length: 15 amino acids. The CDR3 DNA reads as TGTGCCAGCAGTCGAGACCGAGGCTCATCCTACGAGCAGTACTTC. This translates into CASSRDRGSSYEQYF.

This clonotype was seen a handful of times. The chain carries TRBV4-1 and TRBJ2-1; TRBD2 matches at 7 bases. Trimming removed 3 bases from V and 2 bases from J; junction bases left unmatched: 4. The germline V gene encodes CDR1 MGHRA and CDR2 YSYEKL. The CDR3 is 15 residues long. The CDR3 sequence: CASSQGGSTYNEQFF. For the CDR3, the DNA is TGCGCCAGCAGCCAGGGCGGGAGCACCTACAATGAGCAGTTCTTC.

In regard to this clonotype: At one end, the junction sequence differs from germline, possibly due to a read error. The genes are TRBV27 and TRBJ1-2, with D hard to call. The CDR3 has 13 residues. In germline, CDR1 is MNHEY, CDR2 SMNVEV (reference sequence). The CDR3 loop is CASSSNSFYGYTF. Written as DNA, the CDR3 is TGTGCCAGCAGTTCAAACAGCTTCTATGGTTACACCTTC.